The 9 T cell receptor beta chains below come from one sample, sequenced in a study of Ad26.COV2.S vaccination and SARS-CoV-2 variants. Repertoires were generated with immunoSEQ multiplex PCR, while TCRdb's copy carries only in-frame clones and drops some. The table records about 350,000 clones, more than 85% of them present only once. Treatment of the sample: 15 to 20 received Ad26.COV2.S at low or high dose, single or two shots; 5 received placebo; per-sample allocation not given. Sample collection was performed on day 63 after the first vaccine or placebo injection. The sequencing here drew on peripheral blood, taken in a trial of Ad26.COV2.S vaccine versus placebo. These receptor sequences come from a person between 18 and 65 years old who received the Ad26.COV2.S COVID-19 vaccine or a placebo.

The gene calls are TRBV30 and TRBJ1-2; 9 bases are shared with TRBD1. The CDR3 is made up of 13 amino acids. Germline CDR1 GTSNPN, CDR2 SVGIG (reference sequence). With 6 bases clipped from V and 4 bases from J, the junction kept 6 bases outside the gene matches. CDR3 sequence reads: CACGDRVFYGYTF. CDR3 nucleotide sequence: TGTGCCTGCGGGGACAGGGTTTTCTATGGCTACACCTTC.

This sequence joins TRBV7-2 and TRBJ2-5; 7 positions agree with TRBD1. Germline CDR1 SGHTA, CDR2 FQGNSA. This CDR3 comprises 14 residues. The V and J ends lost 1 base and 7 bases, in that order; junction bases with no gene match: 6. CDR3 region: CASSLVTGVGTQYF. The CDR3 DNA is TGTGCCAGCAGCTTAGTAACAGGGGTCGGGACCCAGTACTTC.

This chain joins TRBV19 and TRBJ2-7, with D perhaps TRBD1 (6 bases). V lost 3 bases and J 1 base, leaving 10 bases between the germline ends. The CDR3 length is 14 residues. The germline V gene has CDR1 LNHDA and CDR2 SQIVND (reference sequence). The CDR3: CASSIDGQSYEQYF. CDR3 nucleotide sequence: TGTGCCAGTAGTATCGATGGACAGTCCTACGAGCAGTACTTC.

The V call is TRBV14, the J call TRBJ2-7, with a weak D call TRBD1 (6 bases). The V gene lost 1 base and the J gene lost 3 bases, with 7 bases spanning the gap. The CDR3 runs 13 residues. Germline V lookup: CDR1 SGHDN, CDR2 FVKESK. The CDR3 region is CASSQGGGYEQYF. The CDR3 coding sequence is TGTGCCAGCAGCCAAGGAGGGGGCTACGAGCAGTACTTC.

The chain couples TRBV28 to TRBJ2-2; TRBD2 might be the D (6 bases). Trimming left V 3 bases short and J 3 bases short, with 11 bases between. CDR1 is MDHEN and CDR2 is SYDVKM in the germline V gene. The CDR3 is 15 amino acids. The DNA of the CDR3 is TGTGCCAGCAGTTTGTTCGGGAGTGACACCGGGGAGCTGTTTTTT. The encoded protein is CASSLFGSDTGELFF.

J is TRBJ1-2 and V is TRBV6-6, with a possible D match to TRBD1 (6 bases). Per germline, CDR1 MNHNY and CDR2 SVGAGI (reference sequence). The CDR3 is 16 amino acids. Trimming removed 5 bases from V and 8 bases from J, with 24 bases in between. CDR3 region: CASSRGTGRLPGGYTF. As DNA, the CDR3 is TGTGCCAGCAGTCGAGGTACAGGGCGCCTCCCAGGGGGCTACACCTTC.

V and J are TRBV5-1 and TRBJ2-3; possible D gene TRBD2, 6 bases. Trimming cost V 4 bases and J 3 bases, with 15 bases left between them. There are 15 residues in the CDR3. The germline CDR1 and CDR2 sequences are SGHRS and YFSETQ. The CDR3 sequence: CASSGLGGKTDTQYF. The CDR3 coding sequence is TGCGCCAGCAGCGGGTTGGGGGGAAAAACAGATACGCAGTATTTT.

Notes on this clone: At one end the junction does not follow the germline gene, possibly because of a read error. The chain links TRBV2 to TRBJ1-6; the match to TRBD1 covers 7 bases. Germline CDR1 is SNHLY and CDR2 is FYNNEI. There are 15 residues in the CDR3. CDR3 region: CASREDRAANSPLHF. The CDR3 coding sequence is TGTGCCAGCAGGGAAGACAGGGCGGCGAATTCACCCCTCCACTTT.

This clone was picked up a small number of times. The genes are TRBV19 and TRBJ2-5; D may be TRBD1 (6 bases). The CDR3 has 14 residues. The germline gives CDR1 LNHDA, CDR2 SQIVND (reference sequence). V lost 2 bases and J lost 7, with 14 bases in between. CDR3 region: CASSISGELGTQYF. CDR3 in DNA: TGTGCCAGTAGTATATCAGGGGAATTAGGGACCCAGTACTTC.